This TCR beta chain was documented in a study of glioma-infiltrating T cells. With V trimmed by 6 bases and J by 3 bases, 6 bases remained unmatched. The CDR3 length is 14 residues. CDR1 and CDR2 (germline): MDHEN, SYDVKM. The iRepertoire nested amplicon-rescue multiplex PCR amplified TCR alpha and beta CDR3s from RNA. Each CDR3 protein gets one entry after TCRdb re-called the multiplex PCR reads with MiXCR. The sample carries about 190,000 distinct CDR3 sequences, about 32% recorded once. The source of this sequence is a human donor with low-grade glioma or glioblastoma, undergoing nonglioma brain surgery, or in good health (not recorded which). The specimen sequenced was glioma tissue, nonneoplastic brain tissue, or PBMCs (not recorded which). The chain recombines TRBV28 with TRBJ2-3; TRBD1 aligns across 7 bases. In nucleotides, the CDR3 is TGTGCCAGCAGCAAAATGACAGGGACAGATACGCAGTATTTT. Protein sequence: CASSKMTGTDTQYF. Together with reference TRBV28 and TRBJ2-3, the CDR3 gives the full variable domain: DVKVTQSSRYLVKRTGEKVFLECVQDMDHENMFWYRQDPGLGLRLIYFSYDVKMKEKGDIPEGYSVSREKKERFSLILESASTNQTSMYLCASSKMTGTDTQYFGPGTRLTVL.